These T cell receptor beta chains were read from a single sample in a study of T-cell reconstitution after alpha-beta-depleted transplantation in children. TCRdb itself ran the PCR reads through MiXCR, one entry per CDR3 protein. The repertoire holds a few hundred thousand distinct CDR3 sequences, 20% to 30% seen once, with 4% to 5.5% in the top ten. Material: PBMCs, mostly from graft donor cells, obtained 360 days after TCRalphabeta/CD19-depleted stem cell transplant. The receptors here all came from a female patient between 2 and 10 years old who had a stem cell transplant for congenital amegakaryocytic thrombocytopenia, so the T cells may come from the graft donor. Both conserved end residues are part of each CDR3. A D gene is named only where the DNA matches it firmly. The size field is filled for only some rows; it gives once, few, many or a size class.

j_call v_call d_call clone_size cdr3_nt cdr3_aa
TRBJ2-2 TRBV28 TRBD2 NA TGTGCCAGCAGCAAGGGCCCCGTCCGGGGGGCCGGGGAGCTGTTTTTT CASSKGPVRGAGELFF
TRBJ2-1 TRBV5-1 TRBD2 NA TGCGCCAGCAGCTCCCGACTAGCGGCCGGTCACAACAATGAGCAGTTCTTC CASSSRLAAGHNNEQFF
TRBJ2-1 TRBV29-1 TRBD1 few TGCAGCGTTGACCGGGACAGGGGGAGTGGGTCCTACAATGAGCAGTTCTTC CSVDRDRGSGSYNEQFF
TRBJ2-5 TRBV4-3 NA NA TGCGCCAGCAGCCATGATAACACCGACTCGGGAGAGACCCAGTACTTC CASSHDNTDSGETQYF
TRBJ2-7 TRBV20-1 NA NA TGCAGTGCTCGACATCCCTATAGCGGAACCTCCTACGAGCAGTACTTC CSARHPYSGTSYEQYF
TRBJ2-7 TRBV6-1 TRBD1 many TGTGCCAGCAGTCCACCGACAGGGGCCTACGAGCAGTACTTC CASSPPTGAYEQYF
TRBJ2-1 TRBV24-1 TRBD1 NA TGTGCCACCAGTGATTGGACAGGGGTCGAGCAGTTCTTC CATSDWTGVEQFF
TRBJ1-2 TRBV28 NA few TGTGCCAGCAGTCCCCGGACATACGGTGGCTACACCTTC CASSPRTYGGYTF
TRBJ1-1 TRBV6-2/TRBV6-3 NA few TGTGCCAGCAGCAACAGGAACACTGAAGCTTTCTTT CASSNRNTEAFF
TRBJ2-4 TRBV12-5 NA NA TGTGCTAGTGGTTTGGCGACAGGAAAAAACATTCAGTACTTC CASGLATGKNIQYF
TRBJ2-7 TRBV7-2 NA few TGTGCCAGCAACCCGGGACGGGGATACGAGCAGTACTTC CASNPGRGYEQYF
TRBJ2-3 TRBV9 TRBD1 NA TGTGCCAGCGGCGACAGGGTGACAGATACGCAGTATTTT CASGDRVTDTQYF
TRBJ1-4 TRBV4-3 NA NA TGCGCCAGCAGCCAAGAGTGGGGGGCCCTTAATGAAAAACTGTTTTTT CASSQEWGALNEKLFF
TRBJ2-5 TRBV2 TRBD1 NA TGTGCCAGCAGTTATGACAGGGTTCAAGAGACCCAGTACTTC CASSYDRVQETQYF
TRBJ1-5 TRBV6-5 NA NA TGTGCCAGCAGTTACGGTCCGGGTAATCAGCCCCAGCATTTT CASSYGPGNQPQHF
TRBJ2-3 TRBV14 TRBD2 few TGTGCCAGCAGCGGCGGGAGGGCCTTGATATTGGATACGCAGTATTTT CASSGGRALILDTQYF